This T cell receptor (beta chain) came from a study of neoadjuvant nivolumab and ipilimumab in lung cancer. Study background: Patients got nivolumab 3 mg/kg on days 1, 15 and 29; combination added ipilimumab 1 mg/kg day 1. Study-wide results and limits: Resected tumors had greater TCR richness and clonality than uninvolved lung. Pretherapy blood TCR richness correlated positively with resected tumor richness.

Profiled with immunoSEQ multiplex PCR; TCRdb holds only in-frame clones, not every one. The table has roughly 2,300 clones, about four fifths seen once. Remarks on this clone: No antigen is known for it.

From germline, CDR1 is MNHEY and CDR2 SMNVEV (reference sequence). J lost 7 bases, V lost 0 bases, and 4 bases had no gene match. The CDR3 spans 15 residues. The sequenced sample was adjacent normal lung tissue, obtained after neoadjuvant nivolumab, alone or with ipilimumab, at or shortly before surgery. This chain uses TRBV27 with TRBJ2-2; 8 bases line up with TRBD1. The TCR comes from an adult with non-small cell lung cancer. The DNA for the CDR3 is TGTGCCAGCAGTTTATCGCAGGGGGCAGGCGGGGAGCTGTTTTTT. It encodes CASSLSQGAGGELFF.